The rows below give T cell receptor beta chains drawn from one sample of a study of blood T cell repertoires in COVID-19. Measured with immunoSEQ multiplex PCR; TCRdb has only the in-frame clones, and not every one. The sample includes about 170,000 clones, 70% to 90% of them seen just once. The sequencing sample was made of PBMCs or T cells enriched from blood (not recorded which). The receptor set was obtained from a woman younger than 35 who had recovered from COVID-19. CDR3s include the opening cysteine and the closing phenylalanine or tryptophan. The order of the fields is D gene, J gene, clone size, V gene, CDR3 protein, CDR3 DNA. A D gene is named only where the DNA matches it firmly. Size is stated for part of the rows, as once, few or many counts, or as a class when the clone is expanded.

d_gene: TRBD2; j_gene: TRBJ2-7; abundance: NA; v_gene: TRBV25-1; CDR3aa: CASSGGLLTYEQYF; CDR3nt: TGTGCCAGCAGTGGGGGACTACTAACCTACGAGCAGTACTTC
d_gene: TRBD1; j_gene: TRBJ2-7; abundance: NA; v_gene: TRBV28; CDR3aa: CASSGPGQVPYEQYF; CDR3nt: TGTGCCAGCAGTGGGCCGGGACAGGTCCCCTACGAGCAGTACTTC
d_gene: TRBD1; j_gene: TRBJ1-6; abundance: NA; v_gene: TRBV19; CDR3aa: CASSRGRQGNENSPLHF; CDR3nt: TGTGCCAGTAGTAGGGGACGACAGGGTAACGAGAATTCACCCCTCCACTTT
d_gene: NA; j_gene: TRBJ2-7; abundance: once; v_gene: TRBV4-3; CDR3aa: CASSQDRASVYEQYF; CDR3nt: TGCGCCAGCAGCCAAGACAGGGCAAGCGTCTACGAGCAGTACTTC
d_gene: NA; j_gene: TRBJ2-3; abundance: NA; v_gene: TRBV2; CDR3aa: CASKGGDLETSTDTQYF; CDR3nt: TGTGCCAGCAAGGGGGGGGACCTAGAAACTAGCACAGATACGCAGTATTTT
d_gene: TRBD1; j_gene: TRBJ1-1; abundance: NA; v_gene: TRBV19; CDR3aa: CASSPPTGQGTEAFF; CDR3nt: TGTGCCAGTAGTCCCCCAACTGGACAGGGGACTGAAGCTTTCTTT
d_gene: TRBD2; j_gene: TRBJ2-3; abundance: NA; v_gene: TRBV5-1; CDR3aa: CASSFGLAGPLSTDTQYF; CDR3nt: TGCGCCAGCAGCTTTGGGCTAGCGGGACCCCTTAGCACAGATACGCAGTATTTT
d_gene: NA; j_gene: TRBJ1-1; abundance: NA; v_gene: TRBV6-5; CDR3aa: CASSGRTKPEAFF; CDR3nt: TGTGCCAGCTCAGGGAGGACTAAGCCTGAAGCTTTCTTT
d_gene: TRBD1; j_gene: TRBJ2-7; abundance: NA; v_gene: TRBV11-2; CDR3aa: CASSITGTASYEQYF; CDR3nt: TGTGCCAGCAGCATCACCGGGACAGCCTCCTACGAGCAGTACTTC
d_gene: TRBD1; j_gene: TRBJ2-7; abundance: NA; v_gene: TRBV2; CDR3aa: CASAPGTGRYEQYF; CDR3nt: TGTGCCAGCGCCCCTGGGACAGGCCGGTACGAGCAGTACTTC
d_gene: TRBD1; j_gene: TRBJ2-1; abundance: NA; v_gene: TRBV12-5; CDR3aa: CASGLGSGQGSYNEQFF; CDR3nt: TGTGCTAGTGGTTTGGGATCAGGACAGGGCTCCTACAATGAGCAGTTCTTC
d_gene: TRBD2; j_gene: TRBJ2-7; abundance: NA; v_gene: TRBV28; CDR3aa: CASKPGLATYEQYF; CDR3nt: TGTGCCAGCAAACCGGGACTAGCGACCTACGAGCAGTACTTC
d_gene: NA; j_gene: TRBJ2-7; abundance: few; v_gene: TRBV29-1; CDR3aa: CSVGVGDEQYF; CDR3nt: TGCAGCGTTGGAGTCGGGGACGAGCAGTACTTC
d_gene: TRBD2; j_gene: TRBJ2-7; abundance: once; v_gene: TRBV27; CDR3aa: CASRAITSGRTYEQYF; CDR3nt: TGTGCCAGCAGAGCCATAACTAGCGGGAGAACCTACGAGCAGTACTTC
d_gene: TRBD2; j_gene: TRBJ2-1; abundance: NA; v_gene: TRBV15; CDR3aa: CATSRDILGREGYNEQFF; CDR3nt: TGTGCCACCAGCAGAGATATTTTGGGGCGGGAGGGGTACAATGAGCAGTTCTTC
d_gene: TRBD1; j_gene: TRBJ2-2; abundance: NA; v_gene: TRBV9; CDR3aa: CASSLIQGAPNTGELFF; CDR3nt: TGTGCCAGCAGCCTAATACAGGGGGCGCCGAACACCGGGGAGCTGTTTTTT
d_gene: NA; j_gene: TRBJ2-2; abundance: NA; v_gene: TRBV27; CDR3aa: CASSLSGWGVTGELFF; CDR3nt: TGTGCCAGCAGTTTATCGGGGTGGGGGGTCACCGGGGAGCTGTTTTTT
d_gene: TRBD1; j_gene: TRBJ2-7; abundance: NA; v_gene: TRBV27; CDR3aa: CASSLSEGAPYEQYF; CDR3nt: TGTGCCAGCAGTTTATCCGAGGGGGCGCCCTACGAGCAGTACTTC
d_gene: TRBD2; j_gene: TRBJ2-2; abundance: NA; v_gene: TRBV4-2; CDR3aa: CANPLCAIGRHRELFF; CDR3nt: TGTGCCAACCCCCTATGTGCAATCGGGAGGCACCGGGAGCTGTTTTTT
d_gene: NA; j_gene: TRBJ1-6; abundance: NA; v_gene: TRBV15; CDR3aa: CATSRDGNSPLHF; CDR3nt: TGTGCCACCAGCAGAGATGGCAATTCACCCCTCCACTTT
d_gene: TRBD2; j_gene: TRBJ2-1; abundance: NA; v_gene: TRBV7-9; CDR3aa: CASSPTPSGRGSYNEQFF; CDR3nt: TGTGCCAGCAGCCCCACCCCTAGCGGGAGGGGCTCCTACAATGAGCAGTTCTTC
d_gene: TRBD1; j_gene: TRBJ1-4; abundance: NA; v_gene: TRBV28; CDR3aa: CASTLPGQTEKLFF; CDR3nt: TGTGCCAGCACCCTCCCGGGACAGACTGAAAAACTGTTTTTT
d_gene: NA; j_gene: TRBJ2-7; abundance: NA; v_gene: TRBV4-3; CDR3aa: CASSQGRGSAYEQYF; CDR3nt: TGCGCCAGCAGCCAAGGGAGGGGTTCCGCCTACGAGCAGTACTTC
d_gene: TRBD2; j_gene: TRBJ2-3; abundance: NA; v_gene: TRBV19; CDR3aa: CASSINHRRLAGGLDTQYF; CDR3nt: TGTGCCAGTAGTATAAATCATCGTCGGCTAGCGGGAGGGTTAGATACGCAGTATTTT
d_gene: TRBD1; j_gene: TRBJ1-5; abundance: few; v_gene: TRBV6-2/TRBV6-3; CDR3aa: CASSYGDSSQPQHF; CDR3nt: TGTGCCAGCAGTTACGGGGACAGTAGTCAGCCCCAGCATTTT
d_gene: NA; j_gene: TRBJ1-2; abundance: NA; v_gene: TRBV30; CDR3aa: CASPRGGRDGYTF; CDR3nt: TGTGCCTCCCCAAGGGGGGGACGGGATGGCTACACCTTC
d_gene: NA; j_gene: TRBJ2-1; abundance: NA; v_gene: TRBV5-1; CDR3aa: CASSGAISSYNEQFF; CDR3nt: TGCGCCAGCAGCGGGGCAATTAGCTCCTACAATGAGCAGTTCTTC
d_gene: TRBD1; j_gene: TRBJ1-3; abundance: NA; v_gene: TRBV4-1; CDR3aa: CASSQDSGRQGSGNTIYF; CDR3nt: TGCGCCAGCAGCCAAGACTCCGGCCGACAGGGGTCTGGAAACACCATATATTTT
d_gene: NA; j_gene: TRBJ1-5; abundance: NA; v_gene: TRBV7-8; CDR3aa: CASSLVGAGVQPQHF; CDR3nt: TGTGCCAGCAGCTTAGTAGGGGCGGGAGTTCAGCCCCAGCATTTT
d_gene: NA; j_gene: TRBJ1-1; abundance: NA; v_gene: TRBV14; CDR3aa: CASSRKEGWTEAFF; CDR3nt: TGTGCCAGCAGCCGTAAGGAGGGGTGGACTGAAGCTTTCTTT
d_gene: NA; j_gene: TRBJ2-1; abundance: NA; v_gene: TRBV5-1; CDR3aa: CASSLRDYEQFF; CDR3nt: TGCGCCAGCAGCTTGCGGGACTATGAGCAGTTCTTC
d_gene: NA; j_gene: TRBJ2-7; abundance: NA; v_gene: TRBV28; CDR3aa: CASSPTTPYEQYF; CDR3nt: TGTGCCAGCAGCCCTACTACTCCCTACGAGCAGTACTTC
d_gene: TRBD2; j_gene: TRBJ2-7; abundance: NA; v_gene: TRBV9; CDR3aa: CASSPRILAGGDEQYF; CDR3nt: TGTGCCAGCAGCCCCCGCATACTAGCGGGAGGCGACGAGCAGTACTTC
d_gene: TRBD1; j_gene: TRBJ2-3; abundance: NA; v_gene: TRBV28; CDR3aa: CASSFRGLGTDTQYF; CDR3nt: TGTGCCAGCAGTTTCAGGGGGTTGGGTACAGATACGCAGTATTTT
d_gene: NA; j_gene: TRBJ1-1; abundance: NA; v_gene: TRBV7-2; CDR3aa: CASSNRRGRGAFF; CDR3nt: TGTGCCAGCAGCAACAGGCGGGGGAGAGGGGCTTTCTTT
d_gene: TRBD1; j_gene: TRBJ2-7; abundance: NA; v_gene: TRBV6-5; CDR3aa: CASRHGQGATEQYF; CDR3nt: TGTGCCAGCAGACACGGACAGGGGGCGACTGAGCAGTACTTC
d_gene: NA; j_gene: TRBJ1-5; abundance: NA; v_gene: TRBV5-1; CDR3aa: CASSLLGSGNQPQHF; CDR3nt: TGCGCCAGCAGCTTATTGGGGAGTGGCAATCAGCCCCAGCATTTT
d_gene: NA; j_gene: TRBJ2-1; abundance: NA; v_gene: TRBV14; CDR3aa: CASSPRLPVADEQFF; CDR3nt: TGTGCCAGCAGCCCTCGACTGCCCGTCGCCGATGAGCAGTTCTTC
d_gene: NA; j_gene: TRBJ2-1; abundance: NA; v_gene: TRBV30; CDR3aa: CAWSPGKGEQFF; CDR3nt: TGTGCCTGGAGTCCCGGGAAGGGTGAGCAGTTCTTC
d_gene: NA; j_gene: TRBJ2-3; abundance: NA; v_gene: TRBV7-3; CDR3aa: CASSLSGRGTDTQYF; CDR3nt: TGTGCCAGCAGCTTATCCGGGAGAGGTACAGATACGCAGTATTTT
d_gene: TRBD2; j_gene: TRBJ2-7; abundance: NA; v_gene: TRBV6-5; CDR3aa: CASSYSGEGFRYEQYF; CDR3nt: TGTGCCAGCAGTTACTCGGGGGAGGGGTTCCGCTACGAGCAGTACTTC
d_gene: NA; j_gene: TRBJ2-3; abundance: NA; v_gene: TRBV4-1; CDR3aa: CASSQQMASTDTQYF; CDR3nt: TGCGCCAGCAGCCAACAAATGGCTAGTACAGATACGCAGTATTTT
d_gene: TRBD2; j_gene: TRBJ2-1; abundance: NA; v_gene: TRBV28; CDR3aa: CASSFDWTSSYNEQFF; CDR3nt: TGTGCCAGCAGTTTTGACTGGACTAGCTCCTACAATGAGCAGTTCTTC
d_gene: NA; j_gene: TRBJ1-2; abundance: once; v_gene: TRBV27; CDR3aa: CASSSPGRSYGYTF; CDR3nt: TGTGCCAGCAGTTCCCCGGGGAGGAGCTATGGCTACACCTTC
d_gene: NA; j_gene: TRBJ2-1; abundance: NA; v_gene: TRBV5-4; CDR3aa: CASSSPGSYNEQFF; CDR3nt: TGTGCCAGCAGCTCCCCAGGGTCATACAATGAGCAGTTCTTC
d_gene: TRBD1; j_gene: TRBJ1-1; abundance: NA; v_gene: TRBV5-6; CDR3aa: CASSYRGPEAFF; CDR3nt: TGTGCCAGCAGCTACAGGGGGCCTGAAGCTTTCTTT
d_gene: NA; j_gene: TRBJ2-3; abundance: NA; v_gene: TRBV9; CDR3aa: CASSSHGVPDTQYF; CDR3nt: TGTGCCAGCAGCTCCCACGGTGTCCCAGATACGCAGTATTTT
d_gene: TRBD1; j_gene: TRBJ1-2; abundance: NA; v_gene: TRBV27; CDR3aa: CASSRQGYGYTF; CDR3nt: TGTGCCAGCAGCAGACAGGGGTATGGCTACACCTTC
d_gene: NA; j_gene: TRBJ1-6; abundance: NA; v_gene: TRBV28; CDR3aa: CATITTLNNSPLHF; CDR3nt: TGTGCCACCATCACCACATTGAATAATTCACCCCTCCACTTT
d_gene: TRBD2; j_gene: TRBJ2-7; abundance: NA; v_gene: TRBV18; CDR3aa: CASSPPQREGLNEQYF; CDR3nt: TGTGCCAGCTCACCACCTCAGCGGGAGGGCCTCAACGAGCAGTACTTC
d_gene: TRBD1; j_gene: TRBJ2-7; abundance: NA; v_gene: TRBV5-1; CDR3aa: CASSWTGSSYEQYF; CDR3nt: TGCGCCAGCAGTTGGACAGGGTCATCCTACGAGCAGTACTTC
d_gene: NA; j_gene: TRBJ2-5; abundance: NA; v_gene: TRBV5-1; CDR3aa: CASSLAETQYF; CDR3nt: TGCGCCAGCAGCTTGGCGGAGACCCAGTACTTC
d_gene: NA; j_gene: TRBJ2-3; abundance: NA; v_gene: TRBV6-1; CDR3aa: CASSEAMDFADTQYF; CDR3nt: TGTGCCAGCAGTGAAGCGATGGACTTTGCAGATACGCAGTATTTT
d_gene: NA; j_gene: TRBJ2-7; abundance: NA; v_gene: TRBV6-5; CDR3aa: CASTNPPGYEQYF; CDR3nt: TGTGCCAGCACCAACCCCCCCGGCTACGAGCAGTACTTC
d_gene: TRBD2; j_gene: TRBJ2-7; abundance: NA; v_gene: TRBV27; CDR3aa: CASSFGGSDYEQYF; CDR3nt: TGTGCCAGCAGTTTCGGCGGGAGCGATTACGAGCAGTACTTC
d_gene: TRBD1; j_gene: TRBJ1-1; abundance: NA; v_gene: TRBV7-6; CDR3aa: CASSLGTGGVTEAFF; CDR3nt: TGTGCCAGCAGCTTAGGAACAGGGGGCGTGACTGAAGCTTTCTTT
d_gene: TRBD1; j_gene: TRBJ2-2; abundance: NA; v_gene: TRBV5-1; CDR3aa: CASSLPGTGTGELFF; CDR3nt: TGCGCCAGCAGCCTACCCGGGACAGGCACCGGGGAGCTGTTTTTT
d_gene: NA; j_gene: TRBJ1-2; abundance: NA; v_gene: TRBV2; CDR3aa: CASSARGTTNYGYTF; CDR3nt: TGTGCCAGCAGTGCCCGGGGTACAACTAACTATGGCTACACCTTC
d_gene: TRBD2; j_gene: TRBJ2-7; abundance: NA; v_gene: TRBV5-4; CDR3aa: CASSITATSGSGSYEQYF; CDR3nt: TGTGCCAGCAGCATTACCGCCACTAGCGGGAGTGGTTCCTACGAGCAGTACTTC